Each of the 4 T cell receptor beta chains below was sequenced from the same sample in a study of shared clonotypes between healthy human individuals. Some clones are missing from TCRdb's copy, which holds only in-frame ones; the method was immunoSEQ multiplex PCR. In the table there are under 1,900,000 clones, around 98.5% of which are singletons. Sequenced material: naive CD4+ T cells sorted from blood. Subset reported: CD45RA+ positively selected. These receptors originate from a man under 40 in good health.

This chain connects TRBV4-2 to TRBJ2-7; TRBD2 aligns across 7 bases. The junction had 13 bases not matched to a gene; V was cut back by 4 bases and J by 7 bases. Germline values: CDR1 LGHNA, CDR2 YNFKEQ. The CDR3 totals 15 residues. CDR3 nucleotide sequence: TGTGCCAGCAGCCCCTCAGCCGGCGGGAGTGGTGAGCAGTACTTC. Protein: CASSPSAGGSGEQYF.

CDR3 in DNA: TGTGCCAGCAGCTTAGCTAGCAGGGGTGGACAAAACACTGAAGCTTTCTTT. Protein product: CASSLASRGGQNTEAFF. This chain joins TRBV11-2 and TRBJ1-1, with D perhaps TRBD1 (6 bases). The CDR3 has 17 residues. The V and J ends lost 1 base and 2 bases respectively, with 17 bases between them. Germline CDR1 is SGHAT and CDR2 is FQNNGV.

Concerning this clone: This CDR3 is also generated by other DNA sequences in the sample. This sequence joins TRBV5-1 and TRBJ1-1; D ambiguous. Trimming pared 0 bases from V and 0 bases from J, leaving 6 bases between. Germline CDR1 is SGHRS and CDR2 is YFSETQ. The CDR3 has 14 amino acids. Here the CDR3 reads CASSLVALNTEAFF. Here the CDR3 DNA reads TGCGCCAGCAGCTTGGTTGCGTTGAACACTGAAGCTTTCTTT.

In this sample, this clone turned up once. The V gene is TRBV29-1, the J gene TRBJ1-1; D gene ambiguous. Germline V gives CDR1 SQVTM, CDR2 ANQGSEA. The V and J ends lost 3 bases and 5 bases respectively, with 10 bases between them. The CDR3 sequence is 12 residues long. The CDR3 DNA reads TGCAGCGTTGACAGCCTCTATACTGAAGCTTTCTTT. It yields the protein CSVDSLYTEAFF.